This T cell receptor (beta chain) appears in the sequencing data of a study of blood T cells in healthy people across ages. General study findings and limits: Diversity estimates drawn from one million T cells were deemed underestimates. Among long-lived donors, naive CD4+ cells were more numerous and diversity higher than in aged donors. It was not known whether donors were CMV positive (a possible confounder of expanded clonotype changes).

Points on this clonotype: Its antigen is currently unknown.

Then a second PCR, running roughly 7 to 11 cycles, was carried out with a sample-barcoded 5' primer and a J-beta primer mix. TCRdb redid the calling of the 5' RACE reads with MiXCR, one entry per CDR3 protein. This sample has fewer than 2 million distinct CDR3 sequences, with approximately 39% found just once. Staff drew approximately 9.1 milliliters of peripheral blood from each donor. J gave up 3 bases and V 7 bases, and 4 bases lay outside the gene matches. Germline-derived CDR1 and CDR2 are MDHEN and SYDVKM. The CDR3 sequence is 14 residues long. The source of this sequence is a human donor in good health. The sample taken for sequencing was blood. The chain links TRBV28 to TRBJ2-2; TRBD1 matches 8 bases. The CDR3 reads CASTGQDYTGELFF. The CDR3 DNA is TGTGCCAGCACGGGACAGGACTACACCGGGGAGCTGTTTTTT.